Many counts were recorded for the clone carrying this TCR beta chain. What it recognizes is unknown. Unique molecular identifiers were incorporated during preparation of the TCRbeta library. TCRdb ran MiXCR on the PCR reads and lists one entry per CDR3 protein. Of about 260,000 distinct CDR3 sequences listed, roughly 7.7% are singletons. Germline-derived CDR1 and CDR2 are DFQATT and SNEGSKA (reference sequence). The CDR3 covers 16 residues. Trimming took 6 bases from V and 0 from J; bases not matched to a gene: 6. The source of the sample is a study of T-cell reconstitution after alpha-beta-depleted transplantation in children. Findings of the study overall: The origin of alpha-beta T cells about two months after transplant was reportedly several hundred expanded graft clones. Counts and diversity of T cells one year after transplant came mostly from newly produced T cells.

Source: PBMCs, mostly from graft donor cells, taken 180 days after TCRalphabeta/CD19-depleted stem cell transplant. The chain is built from TRBV20-1 and TRBJ2-2; 11 nucleotides agree with TRBD2. This receptor was identified in a male patient between 5 and 17 years old who had a stem cell transplant for acute lymphoblastic leukemia, so the T cells may come from the graft donor. The CDR3 DNA is TGCAGTGCAAAACTAGCGGGAGCCCCGAACACCGGGGAGCTGTTTTTT. Its translation: CSAKLAGAPNTGELFF.